Each of the 27 T cell receptor beta chains below was sequenced from the same sample in a study of blood T cell repertoires in COVID-19. Measured with immunoSEQ multiplex PCR; TCRdb has only the in-frame clones, and not every one. Of roughly 150,000 clones in the sample, over 75% were seen once. The specimen sequenced was peripheral blood. The receptor source for this set is a middle-aged man with acute or convalescent COVID-19.

The chain combines TRBV28 with TRBJ1-2, with TRBD1 identical over 7 bases. Trimming removed 7 bases from V and 7 bases from J; junction bases left unmatched: 9. Per the germline V gene, CDR1 is MDHEN and CDR2 is SYDVKM. The CDR3 is 13 amino acids. This CDR3 reads CASMPGQWAGYTF. The DNA of the CDR3 is TGTGCCAGCATGCCGGGACAGTGGGCTGGCTACACCTTC.

This rearrangement joins TRBV5-8 to TRBJ2-5, with 10 bases aligning to TRBD2. V shed 4 bases and J 4 bases; nucleotides not matched to a gene: 7. This CDR3 has 15 residues. CDR1 is SGHTS, CDR2 YDEGEE, per germline. The CDR3 region is CASSTSSGSGETQYF. The CDR3 DNA reads as TGTGCCAGCAGCACCTCTAGCGGGAGCGGAGAGACCCAGTACTTC. Complete variable domain (other parts from reference TRBV5-8 and TRBJ2-5): EAGVTQSPTHLIKTRGQQATLRCSPISGHTSVYWYQQALGLGLQFLLWYDEGEERNRGNFPPRFSGRQFPNYSSELNVNALELEDSALYLCASSTSSGSGETQYFGPGTRLLVL.

This chain joins TRBV12-5 and TRBJ2-7; 8 nucleotides agree with TRBD1. In germline, CDR1 is LGHNT, CDR2 FRNRAP. CDR3 size: 15 residues. J lost 4 bases, V lost 0 bases, and 5 bases had no gene match. Written as DNA, the CDR3 is TGTGCTAGTGGTTTGGTCCAGGGGGCTGGGTACGAGCAGTACTTC. Amino acid sequence: CASGLVQGAGYEQYF.

J is TRBJ2-1 and V is TRBV9; the D gene is possibly TRBD2 (6 bases). This CDR3 has 16 amino acids. The germline gives CDR1 SGDLS, CDR2 YYNGEE. Trimming stripped 3 bases from V and 8 bases from J, with 21 bases between. The CDR3 here is CASSAIAVRVGYEQFF. The CDR3, as DNA: TGTGCCAGCAGCGCGATAGCGGTACGGGTGGGATATGAGCAGTTCTTC. The full variable domain, rest sourced from reference TRBV9 and TRBJ2-1, is DSGVTQTPKHLITATGQRVTLRCSPRSGDLSVYWYQQSLDQGLQFLIQYYNGEERAKGNILERFSAQQFPDLHSELNLSSLELGDSALYFCASSAIAVRVGYEQFFGPGTRLTVL.

This chain links TRBV2 with TRBJ1-5, with 12 bases lining up with TRBD1. V shed 6 bases, J shed 6 bases, and the junction held 3 bases outside the gene matches. CDR3 size: 14 residues. Germline V gene lookup returns CDR1 SNHLY and CDR2 FYNNEI. The CDR3 coding sequence is TGTGCCAGCAGGGGGACAGGGGGCGGTCAGCCCCAGCATTTT. It is translated as CASRGTGGGQPQHF.

The rearrangement links TRBV19 to TRBJ2-5; the match to TRBD2 covers 9 bases. Germline lookup yields CDR1 LNHDA and CDR2 SQIVND (reference sequence). J lost 2 bases, V lost 6 bases, and 19 bases had no gene match. The CDR3 has 19 residues. The CDR3 is CASSMVSSGRSPLQETQYF. In nucleotides, the CDR3 is TGTGCCAGTAGCATGGTTTCCAGCGGGAGGTCACCACTACAAGAGACCCAGTACTTC.

This sequence joins TRBV14 and TRBJ2-7, with D possibly matching TRBD1 (5 bases). V was shortened by 3 bases and J by 7 bases, with 16 bases between the two germline ends. Germline CDR1 is SGHDN and CDR2 is FVKESK. The length of the CDR3 is 14 residues. CDR3 DNA: TGTGCCAGCAGCCACCAGGACACCTTTCTAGAGCAGTACTTC. Protein: CASSHQDTFLEQYF. The complete variable domain, with remaining parts taken from reference TRBV14 and TRBJ2-7, reads EAGVTQFPSHSVIEKGQTVTLRCDPISGHDNLYWYRRVMGKEIKFLLHFVKESKQDESGMPNNRFLAERTGGTYSTLKVQPAELEDSGVYFCASSHQDTFLEQYFGPGTRLTVT.

V and J are TRBV5-5 and TRBJ1-1; D is ambiguous. Trimming shortened V by 0 bases and J by 3 bases, and 6 bases separated the two germline ends. Germline V lookup: CDR1 SGHKS, CDR2 YYEKEE (reference sequence). The CDR3 consists of 13 residues. The CDR3 protein is CASSLETDTEAFF. CDR3 coding DNA: TGTGCCAGCAGCTTGGAAACGGACACTGAAGCTTTCTTT.

This chain joins TRBV19 and TRBJ1-1, with D possibly TRBD1 on 6 matching bases. The CDR3 has 13 amino acids. From germline, CDR1 is LNHDA and CDR2 SQIVND (reference sequence). V shed 3 bases and J shed 6 bases, with 11 bases lying between them. Here the CDR3 reads CASSILAGAEAFF. The CDR3 region has the DNA TGTGCCAGTAGTATTCTGGCAGGGGCTGAAGCTTTCTTT.

The chain has TRBV28 and TRBJ2-3, with 15 positions matching TRBD2. Germline CDR1 reads MDHEN; CDR2 reads SYDVKM. V lost 2 bases and J lost 3; bases outside the gene matches: 6. There are 18 residues in the CDR3. The DNA for the CDR3 is TGTGCCAGCAGTTTAGCCGTGGGACTAGCGGGAGGAACAGATACGCAGTATTTT. Encoded protein: CASSLAVGLAGGTDTQYF. Full variable domain (rest looked up from reference TRBV28 and TRBJ2-3): DVKVTQSSRYLVKRTGEKVFLECVQDMDHENMFWYRQDPGLGLRLIYFSYDVKMKEKGDIPEGYSVSREKKERFSLILESASTNQTSMYLCASSLAVGLAGGTDTQYFGPGTRLTVL.

V gene TRBV9 combines with J gene TRBJ2-5; 7 bases fit TRBD2. Germline trimming cut 4 bases from V and 1 base from J; bases unmatched to any gene: 7. This CDR3 comprises 15 residues. Germline V CDR1 and CDR2: SGDLS, YYNGEE. The CDR3 bases are TGTGCCAGCAGCCTTGGGGCTAGCGGCCAAGAGACCCAGTACTTC. It specifies CASSLGASGQETQYF.

The chain joins TRBV6-5 to TRBJ1-5, with D possibly matching TRBD1 (6 bases). V lost 10 bases and J 3 bases, leaving 16 bases between the germline ends. The CDR3 has 14 residues. Per the germline V gene, CDR1 is MNHEY and CDR2 is SVGAGI. CDR3 in amino acids: CATGGPGNNQPQHF. CDR3 coding DNA: TGTGCCACCGGGGGGCCAGGGAACAATCAGCCCCAGCATTTT.

The chain combines TRBV5-1 with TRBJ2-7, with a possible D match to TRBD2 (6 bases). This CDR3 region has 17 residues. V lost 1 base, J lost 2 bases, and 19 bases lay in between. CDR1 and CDR2 from the germline V gene are SGHRS and YFSETQ. CDR3 loop: CASSLSRKRDFTYEQYF. The CDR3 region has the DNA TGCGCCAGCAGCTTGTCGCGGAAACGGGACTTTACCTACGAGCAGTACTTC.

This clone has only one observation. Sequence at one end of the junction differs from germline and may be a read error. The V gene is TRBV12-3 or TRBV12-4, the J gene TRBJ1-4, with 7 bases that match TRBD1. The CDR3 length is 10 residues. For the CDR3, the DNA is TGTGCCAGCAGTGGACCGGGACAGAGCTTT. It specifies CASSGPGQSF.

The chain has TRBV10-1 and TRBJ2-7, with 7 positions matching TRBD1. Trimming at V came to 0 bases and at J to 0 bases, leaving 2 bases not matched to a gene. Germline lookup yields CDR1 WNHNN and CDR2 SYGVQD (reference sequence). This CDR3 has 15 residues. CDR3 nucleotides: TGCGCCAGCAGTGAGTCCAGGGGGTTCTCCTACGAGCAGTACTTC. Protein sequence: CASSESRGFSYEQYF.

DNA for the CDR3: TGTGCCAGCAGTTACGGGCGGGGTCAGCGGGAGCTGTTTTTT. This encodes CASSYGRGQRELFF. The chain recombines TRBV6-5 with TRBJ2-2; D might be TRBD2 (6 bases). There are 14 residues in the CDR3. Germline V CDR1 and CDR2: MNHEY, SVGAGI. Trimming left V 2 bases short and J 9 bases short, with 13 bases between.

The rearrangement links TRBV4-1 to TRBJ2-2, with a tentative D call TRBD1 (5 bases). This CDR3 contains 14 residues. CDR1 is MGHRA and CDR2 is YSYEKL in the germline V gene. The germline V and J ends were trimmed by 4 bases and 5 bases, with 11 bases remaining between them. The CDR3 region has the DNA TGCGCCAGCAGCCTTAGACAGAGGACCGGGGAGCTGTTTTTT. Encoded protein: CASSLRQRTGELFF.

V is TRBV6-5 and J is TRBJ1-1; D is perhaps TRBD1 (6 bases). Germline V gene sequence: CDR1 MNHEY, CDR2 SVGAGI. V shed 8 bases and J shed 4 bases, with 11 bases lying between them. This CDR3 comprises 12 residues. Written as DNA, the CDR3 is TGTGCCAGCCACAGGGAGGGCACTGAAGCTTTCTTT. Its protein product is CASHREGTEAFF.

This chain joins TRBV11-2 and TRBJ1-3; the D gene is possibly TRBD1 (5 bases). The CDR3 is 18 residues long. Looked up from germline, CDR1 is SGHAT and CDR2 is FQNNGV. The germline V and J ends were trimmed by 2 bases and 1 base, with 18 bases remaining between them. The CDR3 DNA reads as TGTGCCAGCAGCTTATGGCAGGGTGTGGGGCGGTCTGGAAACACCATATATTTT. It codes for CASSLWQGVGRSGNTIYF.

V gene TRBV3-1 (or the pseudogene TRBV3-2) combines with J gene TRBJ1-1, with TRBD1 matching over 9 bases. After removal of 0 bases from V and 5 bases from J, the junction contained 4 bases not matched to a gene. CDR1 is LGHDT and CDR2 is YNNKEL in the germline V gene (reference sequence). The CDR3 sequence is 15 residues long. CDR3 in amino acids: CASSQETGGYTEAFF. The DNA for the CDR3 is TGTGCCAGCAGCCAAGAGACAGGGGGTTATACTGAAGCTTTCTTT.

The chain links TRBV6-5 to TRBJ2-3; tentatively, D is TRBD1 (6 bases). Trimming removed 5 bases at V and 6 bases at J, with 18 bases between. CDR1 and CDR2 from the germline V gene are MNHEY and SVGAGI. The CDR3 contains 15 residues. The CDR3 nucleotides read TGTGCCAGCAGTAACCAGGGACAAGGTACGGATACGCAGTATTTT. Its protein is CASSNQGQGTDTQYF.

This chain joins TRBV6-5 and TRBJ2-7; D remains unclear. V was cut by 0 bases and J by 5 bases, with 8 bases left in between. Looked up from germline, CDR1 is MNHEY and CDR2 is SVGAGI. CDR3 length: 13 amino acids. The DNA for the CDR3 is TGTGCCAGCAGTTACTCTTCTTCTCACGAGCAGTACTTC. It is translated as CASSYSSSHEQYF.

DNA of the CDR3: TGCAGCGTCGCTCTAGCGGGAGGCCACGGGGAGCTGTTTTTT. Translated, it gives CSVALAGGHGELFF. This chain joins TRBV29-1 and TRBJ2-2; the match to TRBD2 covers 11 bases. Germline loops: CDR1 SQVTM, CDR2 ANQGSEA. With 6 bases clipped from V and 7 bases from J, the junction kept 7 bases outside the gene matches. The CDR3 totals 14 residues.

The gene calls are TRBV7-3 and TRBJ1-1, with D possibly matching TRBD1 (5 bases). Germline loops: CDR1 SGHTA, CDR2 FQGTGA. Trimming pared 5 bases from V and 2 bases from J, leaving 15 bases between. This CDR3 region has 15 residues. For the CDR3, the DNA is TGTGCCAGCAGCCCGAATTCAGGGAAAAACACTGAAGCTTTCTTT. Protein product: CASSPNSGKNTEAFF.

This clone was seen more than once but under ten times. The chain carries TRBV4-1 and TRBJ1-5; TRBD1 agrees at 7 bases. The trim removed 2 bases at V and 6 bases at J, leaving 4 bases unmatched. This CDR3 has 14 amino acids. Looked up from germline, CDR1 is MGHRA and CDR2 is YSYEKL. CDR3 residues: CASSQPQGSQPQHF. In nucleotides, the CDR3 is TGCGCCAGCAGCCAACCACAGGGGAGTCAGCCCCAGCATTTT.

The chain joins TRBV12-3 or TRBV12-4 to TRBJ1-5, with unresolved D. V lost 0 bases and J lost 4, with 4 bases in between. CDR3 length equals 13 residues. The CDR3 protein is CASSLAENQPQHF. The CDR3 region has the DNA TGTGCCAGCAGTTTAGCGGAGAATCAGCCCCAGCATTTT.

V and J are TRBV7-2 and TRBJ2-7, with 8 bases lining up with TRBD1. Germline V gene lookup returns CDR1 SGHTA and CDR2 FQGNSA. This CDR3 spans 15 amino acids. J gave up 2 bases and V 1 base, and 4 bases lay outside the gene matches. In DNA form, the CDR3 reads TGTGCCAGCAGCTTAGGGGACAGGCCTACCTACGAGCAGTACTTC. This codes for CASSLGDRPTYEQYF.